This T cell receptor beta chain was recorded in a study of blood T cell repertoires in COVID-19. Whole-study context: Nucleic acid was either cDNA or gDNA, and it came from T cells, B-cell-depleted T cells, or PBMCs.

Original processing notes: Reference gene primer amplification gave nucleated cell count estimates. TCRdb's copy holds only in-frame clones and misses some; the assay was immunoSEQ multiplex PCR. V and J calls plus clone size are reproduced from that table; the DNA served to infer D and trimming. The data contain over 200,000 clones, approximately 79% of them singletons. The CDR3 sequence is 18 residues long. Looked up from germline, CDR1 is MNHEY and CDR2 is SMNVEV (reference sequence). The V and J ends lost 7 bases and 1 base, in that order; junction bases with no gene match: 15. The source material was peripheral blood. V gene TRBV27 combines with J gene TRBJ2-2; the match to TRBD2 covers 7 bases. The sequence was obtained from a human donor in a cohort sampled during active COVID-19. CDR3 DNA: TGTGCCAGCACACGTGATCCTGCGGGAGTCCGGAACACCGGGGAGCTGTTTTTT. The encoded protein is CASTRDPAGVRNTGELFF.